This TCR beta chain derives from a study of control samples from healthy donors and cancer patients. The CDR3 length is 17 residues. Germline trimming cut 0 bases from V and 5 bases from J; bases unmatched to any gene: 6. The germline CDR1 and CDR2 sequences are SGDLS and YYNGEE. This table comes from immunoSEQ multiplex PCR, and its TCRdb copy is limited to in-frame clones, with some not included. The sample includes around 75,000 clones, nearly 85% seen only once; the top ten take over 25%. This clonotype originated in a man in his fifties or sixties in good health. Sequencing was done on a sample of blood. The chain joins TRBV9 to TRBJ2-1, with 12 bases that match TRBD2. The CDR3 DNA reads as TGTGCCAGCAGCGTAGCGTGGACTAGCGGGATAGACAATGAGCAGTTCTTC. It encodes CASSVAWTSGIDNEQFF.